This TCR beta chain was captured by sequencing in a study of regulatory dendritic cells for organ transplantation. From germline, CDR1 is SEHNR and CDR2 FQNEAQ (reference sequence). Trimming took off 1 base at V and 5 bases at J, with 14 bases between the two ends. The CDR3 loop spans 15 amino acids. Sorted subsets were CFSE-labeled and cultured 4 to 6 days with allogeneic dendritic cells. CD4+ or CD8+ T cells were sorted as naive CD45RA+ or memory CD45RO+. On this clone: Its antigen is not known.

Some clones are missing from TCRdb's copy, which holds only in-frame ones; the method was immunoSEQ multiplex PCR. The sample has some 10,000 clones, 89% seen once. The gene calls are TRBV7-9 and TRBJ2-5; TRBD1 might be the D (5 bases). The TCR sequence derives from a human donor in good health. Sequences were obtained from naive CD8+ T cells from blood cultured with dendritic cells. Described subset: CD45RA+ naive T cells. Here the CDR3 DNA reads TGTGCCAGCAGCTTAGAGTCAAGGTCAGGGGAGACCCAGTACTTC. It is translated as CASSLESRSGETQYF.